This T cell receptor beta chain came from a study of T-cell reconstitution after alpha-beta-depleted transplantation in children. Study-wide points: Hyperexpanded clones declined; after one year, newly produced T cells mostly supplied diversity. It was surviving recipient T cells and thymic progenitors that gave some patients high TCRbeta diversity at day 60.

The CDR3 is made up of 15 amino acids. Trimming at V came to 4 bases and at J to 4 bases, leaving 5 bases not matched to a gene. Germline V CDR1 and CDR2: SGHRS, YFSETQ. Notes on this clonotype: Its antigen is as yet unknown.

The TCRbeta library was prepared with unique molecular identifiers. TCRdb called the PCR reads again in MiXCR, with one record for every CDR3 protein. The table includes over 200,000 distinct CDR3 sequences, approximately 15% detected once. The material sequenced was PBMCs, mostly from graft donor cells, taken 360 days after TCRalphabeta/CD19-depleted stem cell transplant. The gene calls are TRBV5-1 and TRBJ1-4; the match to TRBD1 covers 9 bases. This TCR derives from a male patient between 2 and 15 years old who had a stem cell transplant for acute lymphoblastic leukemia, so the T cells may come from the graft donor. CDR3 in amino acids: CASSGGQGRNEKLFF. The DNA of the CDR3 is TGCGCCAGCAGCGGGGGACAGGGCCGTAATGAAAAACTGTTTTTT.